This T cell receptor (beta chain) was retrieved from a study of blood T cell repertoires in COVID-19 (dated by TCRdb to about 2020). About the study as a whole: Samples from collaborators originated in the United States, Italy and Spain and spanned both the acute and convalescent phases of COVID-19. The material from the prospective study consisted of cDNA or gDNA derived from T cells, B-cell-depleted T cells, or PBMCs. The dataset comprised deeply sampled blood TCRbeta repertoires from subjects exposed to, actively infected with, or recovered from COVID-19. A freely available public database, intended as a resource for researchers studying the immune response to SARS-CoV-2, is where the repertoires were released. Samples came from the ongoing ImmuneRACE study (first 160 participants) plus 1,254 subjects from 6 global collaborators. The sample metadata nearly always contained a de-identified subject ID, COVID-19 status, age in years and sex. Where HLA class I and class II types were available, the types were taken from metadata supplied by the sample provider, not from assay-based typing. Here is what the overall study found, with its caveats: The amount of clinical and demographic metadata varied by source and participant and was provided uncurated.

Enrolling through a virtual design, the prospective study's participants ranged in age from roughly 18 to 100 years and lived across 20 to 30 United States geographic areas. Cohort assignment in the prospective study relied on participant-reported clinical history from a screening survey and a study questionnaire. Recovered participants in ImmuneRACE Cohort 3 were defined by two consecutive negative NP/OP PCR tests, clearance by a healthcare professional, or resolution of symptoms. In the prospective study, mobile phlebotomists collected whole blood, serum and a nasopharyngeal or oropharyngeal swab from each participant. Additional blood draws and questionnaires over an approximately two-month period could optionally be provided by prospective study participants. Before DNA extraction, prospective study blood samples were shipped either frozen or at room temperature. TCRbeta CDR3 regions were amplified from genomic DNA by means of the immunoSEQ Assay, a bias-controlled multiplex PCR. The study's own analysis went as follows. The number of nucleated cells in each sample was estimated from the amplification of reference gene primers within the assay. To quantify the absolute abundance of each unique TCRbeta CDR3 rearrangement, sequence reads were collapsed and filtered. Productive Simpson clonality was computed per sample as the square root of Simpson's diversity index over productive rearrangements. Sourced from immuneACCESS, this table was stored by TCRdb with only in-frame sequences that have V and J called. A share of the clones is absent; for the studies checked, an unresolved V gene accounts for under half, and the remainder has no known explanation. That table furnishes V, J and clone size, whereas the DNA furnished D and trimming. The sample records around 200,000 clones, 88% of which are singletons. More than 2.5% of the sample rests with the top ten.

In the case of this clone: The antigen it recognizes is unknown. No much larger clone exists at a distance of one base, and base qualities are not known.

The sequenced sample consisted of PBMCs or T cells enriched from blood (not recorded which). This receptor was obtained from a woman aged 25 to 39 who had recovered from COVID-19.

DNA sequence: TGTGCCAGCAGTTACACCCTAGCGGGGGGGCCCGGGGAGCTGTTTTTT. This translates into CASSYTLAGGPGELFF. The chain is encoded by TRBV27 joined to TRBJ2-2, with 12 central nucleotides matching TRBD2. Clipping removes 4 bases from V and 6 bases from J, with 6 as the unmatched junction base count. Including the terminal cysteine and phenylalanine, the CDR3 comprises 16 residues. Only the CDR3 portion is preserved as DNA: 48 bases, with reading frame beginning at the first base. Via the germline V gene (reference sequence), CDR1 is MNHEY and CDR2 SMNVEV.